This T cell receptor beta chain is drawn from a study of blood T cell repertoires in COVID-19. In the study overall: Sites in the United States, Italy and Spain provided acute and convalescent COVID-19 samples. The cDNA or gDNA used as material had been derived from T cells, B-cell-depleted T cells, or PBMCs.

Methods used by the authors: Estimation of nucleated cell counts relied on the amplification of reference gene primers. This table comes from immunoSEQ multiplex PCR, and its TCRdb copy is limited to in-frame clones, with some not included. Clonal size and the V and J genes are those of that table, whereas D and trimming came from the DNA. This table holds around 150,000 clones, around 87% found once. V shed 3 bases and J shed 3 bases, with 15 bases lying between them. The CDR3 runs 16 residues. The germline CDR1 and CDR2 sequences are SGHAT and FQNNGV. The TCR was taken from a man aged 18-30 years with acute or convalescent COVID-19. V gene TRBV11-2 combines with J gene TRBJ2-1; tentatively, D is TRBD2 (5 bases). Sequenced sample: peripheral blood. DNA for the CDR3: TGTGCCAGCAGCTTGGGCCGGGGTAAAGTCTACAATGAGCAGTTCTTC. Its translation: CASSLGRGKVYNEQFF. The entire variable domain, with the rest obtained from reference TRBV11-2 and TRBJ2-1, is as follows: EAGVAQSPRYKIIEKRQSVAFWCNPISGHATLYWYQQILGQGPKLLIQFQNNGVVDDSQLPKDRFSAERLKGVDSTLKIQPAKLEDSAVYLCASSLGRGKVYNEQFFGPGTRLTVL.